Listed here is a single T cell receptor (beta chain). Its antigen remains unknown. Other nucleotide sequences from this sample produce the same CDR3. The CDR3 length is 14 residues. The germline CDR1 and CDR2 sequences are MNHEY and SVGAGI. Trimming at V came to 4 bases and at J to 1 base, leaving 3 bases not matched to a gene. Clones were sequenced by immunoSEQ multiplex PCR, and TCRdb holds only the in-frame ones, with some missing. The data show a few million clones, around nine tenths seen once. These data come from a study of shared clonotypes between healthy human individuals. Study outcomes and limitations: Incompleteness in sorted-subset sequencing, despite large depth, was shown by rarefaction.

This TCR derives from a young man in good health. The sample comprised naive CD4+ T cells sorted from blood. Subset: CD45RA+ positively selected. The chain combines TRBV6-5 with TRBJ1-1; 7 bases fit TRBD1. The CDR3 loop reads CASSSTGANTEAFF. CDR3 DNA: TGTGCCAGCAGTTCCACAGGGGCGAACACTGAAGCTTTCTTT.